This T cell receptor (beta chain) was captured in a study of shared clonotypes between healthy human individuals. The study's findings and limits: Enrolling few donors narrowed the genetic and exposure-history diversity that was represented.

Several immunoSEQ plates held equal portions of the genomic DNA taken from each subset. Sequencing used immunoSEQ multiplex PCR; TCRdb keeps in-frame clones, though not all of them. The sample shows some 1.1 million clones, around 77% of them seen only once. The study drew its donors from healthy HIV-negative adults without recent acute infections or vaccinations. Comment on this clone: Its antigen is not known.

Trimming took off 6 bases at V and 4 bases at J, with 16 bases between the two ends. Germline loops: CDR1 MNHEY, CDR2 SVGAGI. The CDR3 runs to 15 residues. The chain is built from TRBV6-5 and TRBJ2-1; D is unresolved. This sequence was found in a man aged 18 to 35 in good health. Some clones in this sample may be carry-over from other donors' samples. The sequencing input was memory CD4+ T cells from PBMCs. Subset specified: CD45RA-negative fraction. The CDR3 protein is CASRNGRLLYNEQFF. The CDR3, as DNA: TGTGCCAGCAGAAACGGACGCCTTTTATACAATGAGCAGTTCTTC.